These 26 T cell receptor beta chains were sequenced from one sample in a study of blood T cell repertoires in COVID-19. Data came from immunoSEQ multiplex PCR; TCRdb stores just in-frame clones and leaves some out. The sample yields nearly 200,000 clones, roughly 80% seen once. What was sequenced was peripheral blood. The receptors shown here come from a human donor in a cohort sampled during active COVID-19.

The chain uses TRBV11-3 and TRBJ2-1; 8 bases are a match to TRBD2. CDR1 and CDR2 (germline): SGHNT, YENEEA. The junction had 9 bases not matched to a gene; V was cut back by 1 base and J by 7 bases. The CDR3 is 16 amino acids. The CDR3 loop reads CASSLGGGPLGNEQFF. The CDR3 coding sequence is TGTGCCAGCAGCTTAGGCGGGGGGCCTCTGGGGAATGAGCAGTTCTTC.

The chain uses TRBV2 and TRBJ1-5; 7 bases are shared with TRBD1. There are 13 residues in the CDR3. The germline V gene has CDR1 SNHLY and CDR2 FYNNEI. V dropped 6 bases and J dropped 5; count of bases not matched to a gene: 4. As DNA, the CDR3 is TGTGCCAGCAGCGGGGACAGACATCAGCCCCAGCATTTT. Its translation: CASSGDRHQPQHF.

The rearrangement links TRBV7-9 to TRBJ2-5, with TRBD2 as a possible D gene (6 bases). Germline V gene data show CDR1 as SEHNR and CDR2 as FQNEAQ (reference sequence). CDR3 length equals 14 residues. The ends were cut back, 2 bases at V and 2 bases at J, with 9 bases in the middle. The chain's CDR3 is CASSLWTKQETQYF. In DNA form, the CDR3 reads TGTGCCAGCAGCTTATGGACTAAACAAGAGACCCAGTACTTC.

The chain employs TRBV28 and TRBJ2-1; a weak D match, TRBD2 (5 bases). This CDR3 spans 14 amino acids. V lost 5 bases, J lost 4 bases, and 12 bases lay in between. Germline V gives CDR1 MDHEN, CDR2 SYDVKM. This CDR3 is CASSPYTRYNEQFF. In DNA form, the CDR3 reads TGTGCCAGCAGTCCCTATACTAGATACAATGAGCAGTTCTTC.

CDR3: CASSLVQGRSGYTF. CDR3 sequence (DNA): TGTGCCAGCAGCTTGGTACAGGGAAGAAGTGGCTACACCTTC. The chain uses TRBV5-4 and TRBJ1-2; perhaps TRBD1 as D (6 bases). Looked up from germline, CDR1 is SGHNT and CDR2 is YYREEE (reference sequence). The CDR3 has 14 amino acids. V lost 0 bases to trimming and J lost 7 bases, with 13 bases between them.

Here the CDR3 DNA reads TGTGCCAGCAGTGACTCTAGTCGGGGTGTCTATGGCTACACCTTC. Translated: CASSDSSRGVYGYTF. This rearrangement joins TRBV6-4 to TRBJ1-2; D call uncertain. Germline CDR1 reads MRHNA; CDR2 reads SNTAGT. This CDR3 has 15 amino acids. V lost 0 bases and J lost 4, with 12 bases in between.

This clone was detected a few times. The chain uses TRBV19 and TRBJ2-7, with D possibly TRBD1 on 6 matching bases. The CDR3 covers 13 residues. V lost 1 base and J lost 4, with 8 bases in between. Germline CDR1 reads LNHDA; CDR2 reads SQIVND (reference sequence). The CDR3 is CASSIGTEYEQYF. The CDR3 DNA reads as TGTGCCAGTAGTATAGGGACAGAGTACGAGCAGTACTTC.

The V call is TRBV7-9, the J call TRBJ2-7; a weak D match, TRBD1 (5 bases). CDR3 length: 12 amino acids. Germline lookup yields CDR1 SEHNR and CDR2 FQNEAQ (reference sequence). Trimming removed 1 base at V and 6 bases at J, with 7 bases between. CDR3 in amino acids: CASSLVGAEQYV. The CDR3 nucleotides are TGTGCCAGCAGCTTAGTAGGGGCCGAGCAGTACGTC.

The chain carries TRBV6-8 and TRBJ2-4; D is unresolved. V was pared by 7 bases and J by 8 bases, with 15 bases between. CDR3 size: 13 residues. Germline V gives CDR1 MNHGY, CDR2 SAAAGT. The CDR3, as DNA: TGTGCCAGCACCATTATACGGTACGACATTCAGTACTTC. This encodes CASTIIRYDIQYF.

The chain has TRBV10-3 and TRBJ1-2; no reliable D call. The germline V gene has CDR1 ENHRY and CDR2 SYGVKD. The V gene lost 7 bases and the J gene lost 4 bases, with 10 bases spanning the gap. The length of the CDR3 is 12 residues. In DNA, the CDR3 is TGTGCCATCAAACACCCAAGCTATGGCTACACCTTC. Translation: CAIKHPSYGYTF.

The chain is built from TRBV11-2 and TRBJ2-7; D possibly corresponds to TRBD2 (5 bases). Per germline, CDR1 SGHAT and CDR2 FQNNGV. CDR3 size: 12 residues. The V and J ends lost 6 bases and 1 base respectively, with 7 bases between them. The chain's CDR3 is CASRRVSYEQYV. The CDR3 region has the DNA TGTGCCAGCAGGAGGGTTTCCTACGAGCAGTACGTC.

The CDR3 reads CASSPHRGGQYF. CDR3 DNA sequence: TGTGCCAGCAGTCCACACAGGGGTGGGCAGTATTTT. This chain links TRBV28 with TRBJ2-3; TRBD1 matches at 7 bases. The trim removed 5 bases at V and 11 bases at J, leaving 7 bases unmatched. Germline CDR1 MDHEN, CDR2 SYDVKM. The CDR3 sequence is 12 residues long.

The chain uses TRBV5-1 and TRBJ2-3; 9 bases fit TRBD2. After removal of 3 bases from V and 5 bases from J, the junction contained 7 bases not matched to a gene. The CDR3 sequence is 15 residues long. Per germline, CDR1 SGHRS and CDR2 YFSETQ. The CDR3 is CASSSGGLAEDTQYF. The CDR3 DNA reads TGCGCCAGCAGCTCGGGGGGACTAGCTGAAGATACGCAGTATTTT.

J is TRBJ1-5 and V is TRBV30; D gene unclear. There are 14 residues in the CDR3. V lost 3 bases, J lost 5 bases, and 14 bases lay in between. Germline-derived CDR1 and CDR2 are GTSNPN and SVGIG (reference sequence). DNA for the CDR3: TGTGCCTGGAGAGGCCCAGGCGAATATCAGCCCCAGCATTTT. It is translated as CAWRGPGEYQPQHF.

The chain combines TRBV9 with TRBJ1-2; perhaps TRBD1 as D (5 bases). Germline CDR1 is SGDLS and CDR2 is YYNGEE. Trimming removed 4 bases from V and 4 bases from J, with 14 bases in between. This CDR3 contains 14 residues. As DNA, the CDR3 is TGTGCCAGCAGCCCGTGGGGGGGAACCTATGGCTACACCTTC. This sequence encodes CASSPWGGTYGYTF.

The chain uses TRBV6-5 and TRBJ2-7; unclear D gene. The CDR3 contains 13 residues. V lost 0 bases and J 6 bases, leaving 9 bases between the germline ends. Germline loops: CDR1 MNHEY, CDR2 SVGAGI. CDR3 amino acids: CASSYSRSSEQYV. CDR3 nucleotides: TGTGCCAGCAGTTACTCGAGGTCGAGCGAGCAGTACGTC.

This clone was observed a handful of times. This chain links TRBV5-1 with TRBJ1-1; D call uncertain. CDR1 and CDR2 from the germline V gene are SGHRS and YFSETQ. V dropped 0 bases and J dropped 0 bases, with 6 bases sitting between them. The length of the CDR3 is 14 residues. For the CDR3, the DNA is TGCGCCAGCAGCTTGGGAGATCTGAACACTGAAGCTTTCTTT. It translates to CASSLGDLNTEAFF.

In nucleotides, the CDR3 is TGTGCCTGGAGAGTACGAGGCTTCGACTATGGCTACACCTTC. Translation gives CAWRVRGFDYGYTF. The chain uses TRBV30 and TRBJ1-2; D not certain. V was trimmed by 3 bases and J by 3 bases, leaving 14 bases between them. This CDR3 comprises 14 residues. Germline V gene lookup returns CDR1 GTSNPN and CDR2 SVGIG (reference sequence).

V is TRBV5-4 and J is TRBJ1-5, with unresolved D. Germline V gene data show CDR1 as SGHNT and CDR2 as YYREEE (reference sequence). V was cut by 1 base and J by 5 bases, with 10 bases left in between. This CDR3 contains 14 residues. Written as DNA, the CDR3 is TGTGCCAGCAGCTTGAACCCCCAGGATCAGCCCCAGCATTTT. Its protein is CASSLNPQDQPQHF.

J is TRBJ1-1 and V is TRBV5-1; 7 bases are a match to TRBD1. This CDR3 has 13 residues. With V trimmed by 4 bases and J by 1 base, 1 base remained unmatched. Germline CDR1 reads SGHRS; CDR2 reads YFSETQ. CDR3 protein: CASSRTGNTEAFF. CDR3 DNA: TGCGCCAGCAGCCGGACAGGGAACACTGAAGCTTTCTTT.

The count of this clone is one. The chain links TRBV18 to TRBJ1-4; D is unresolved. Between the trimmed V and J ends, which lost 3 bases and 5 bases, there was a span of 7 bases. The CDR3 is 13 amino acids. CDR1 is KGHSH, CDR2 LQKENI, per germline. CDR3 amino acids: CASSPRENEKLFF. Written as DNA, the CDR3 is TGTGCCAGCTCACCTCGGGAAAATGAAAAACTGTTTTTT.

The gene calls are TRBV7-2 and TRBJ1-4, with D unclear. Germline V gene lookup returns CDR1 SGHTA and CDR2 FQGNSA. The CDR3 sequence is 14 residues long. The V end lost 5 bases, the J end lost 7 bases, and 14 bases lay between the germline ends. CDR3 sequence (DNA): TGTGCCAGCAGCGTCGACGGGAGGAGTGAAAAACTGTTTTTT. Its translation: CASSVDGRSEKLFF.

The rearrangement links TRBV9 to TRBJ2-1; D uncertain. The ends were cut back, 2 bases at V and 9 bases at J, with 9 bases in the middle. This CDR3 is built from 12 residues. From germline, CDR1 is SGDLS and CDR2 YYNGEE. CDR3 loop: CASSVEVGEQFF. The CDR3, as DNA: TGTGCCAGCAGCGTCGAGGTGGGTGAGCAGTTCTTC.

For the CDR3, the DNA is TGCGCCAGCAGCTTGGACGGCAGGGGAATTTATGGCTACACCTTC. This encodes CASSLDGRGIYGYTF. The chain links TRBV5-1 to TRBJ1-2; D may be TRBD1 (6 bases). This CDR3 has 15 amino acids. CDR1 and CDR2 (germline): SGHRS, YFSETQ. Trimming stripped 0 bases from V and 5 bases from J, with 14 bases between.

The genes are TRBV9 and TRBJ1-6, with TRBD1 identical over 9 bases. V shed 2 bases, J shed 6 bases, and the junction held 3 bases outside the gene matches. The CDR3 consists of 15 residues. Germline V lookup: CDR1 SGDLS, CDR2 YYNGEE. The CDR3 region is CASSVQTGGNSPLHF. The CDR3 DNA sequence: TGTGCCAGCAGCGTCCAGACAGGGGGTAATTCACCCCTCCACTTT.

The chain uses TRBV7-2 and TRBJ1-1; D remains ambiguous. The CDR3 is 14 amino acids. Between the trimmed V and J ends, which lost 1 base and 3 bases, there was a span of 9 bases. Germline CDR1 is SGHTA and CDR2 is FQGNSA. The CDR3 DNA is TGTGCCAGCAGCTTAGTTAAGAGAGACACTGAAGCTTTCTTT. Translating gives CASSLVKRDTEAFF.